A single sample is the source of the 8 T cell receptor beta chains below, sequenced in a study of T cell responses to AZD1222 COVID-19 vaccine. TCRdb keeps only in-frame clones here, not all; method: immunoSEQ multiplex PCR. The sample holds approximately 140,000 clones; roughly 90% are singletons and the top ten take about 3%. The specimen was peripheral blood, collected on day 0 of AZD1222 vaccination. All receptors come from an adult in good health.

The V and J genes are TRBV3-1 (or the pseudogene TRBV3-2) and TRBJ2-5; 13 bases line up with TRBD2. CDR3 length: 18 amino acids. The germline gives CDR1 LGHDT, CDR2 YNNKEL (reference sequence). V dropped 2 bases and J dropped 5; count of bases not matched to a gene: 11. The CDR3 sequence: CASSQSPGLAGFQETQYF. CDR3 in DNA: TGTGCCAGCAGCCAATCCCCGGGACTAGCGGGATTTCAGGAGACCCAGTACTTC.

This rearrangement joins TRBV4-3 to TRBJ1-1; 8 bases line up with TRBD1. V shed 3 bases, J shed 7 bases, and the junction held 7 bases outside the gene matches. CDR1 is LGHNA, CDR2 YSLEER, per germline. This CDR3 region has 14 residues. The CDR3 region is CASSQTTGAIEAFF. Written as DNA, the CDR3 is TGCGCCAGCAGCCAGACGACAGGGGCGATTGAAGCTTTCTTT.

The chain is built from TRBV6-5 and TRBJ2-1, with TRBD2 matching 8 bases. This CDR3 is built from 15 residues. After removal of 2 bases from V and 3 bases from J, the junction contained 3 bases not matched to a gene. CDR1 is MNHEY, CDR2 SVGAGI, per germline. CDR3 coding DNA: TGTGCCAGCAGTTACGCTAGCGGGTACTACAATGAGCAGTTCTTC. This translates into CASSYASGYYNEQFF.

The V call is TRBV7-8, the J call TRBJ1-6, with 9 bases identical to TRBD1. Germline V gives CDR1 SGHVS, CDR2 FQNEAQ. The CDR3 spans 16 residues. J gave up 8 bases and V 5 bases, and 10 bases lay outside the gene matches. CDR3: CASSRLQGARDSPLHF. The CDR3 region has the DNA TGTGCCAGCAGCAGATTACAGGGGGCGCGGGATTCACCCCTCCACTTT.

The chain couples TRBV6-5 to TRBJ1-2; 9 nucleotides align to TRBD1. CDR3 length equals 13 residues. In germline, CDR1 is MNHEY, CDR2 SVGAGI. Losses at the gene ends were 6 bases for V and 5 bases for J; bases not matched to a gene: 4. The CDR3 coding sequence is TGTGCCAGCAGACAGGGGGCGCGGTATGGCTACACCTTC. Translation gives CASRQGARYGYTF.

J is TRBJ2-3 and V is TRBV7-9; TRBD1 matches 8 bases. The CDR3 runs to 15 residues. The ends lost 2 bases at V and 4 bases at J; junction bases unmatched: 5. The germline V gene encodes CDR1 SEHNR and CDR2 FQNEAQ (reference sequence). CDR3 amino acids: CASSLRTGRPDTQYF. The CDR3 DNA follows: TGTGCCAGCAGCTTACGGACAGGGAGACCAGATACGCAGTATTTT.

This clone was counted once. This chain links TRBV19 with TRBJ1-2; possible D gene TRBD1, 5 bases. The CDR3 spans 16 residues. The germline V gene has CDR1 LNHDA and CDR2 SQIVND (reference sequence). Trimming cost V 0 bases and J 2 bases, with 13 bases left between them. CDR3 in DNA: TGTGCCAGTAGTATAGATATGGGGGTCAGCAACTATGGCTACACCTTC. This translates into CASSIDMGVSNYGYTF.

The chain couples TRBV7-6 to TRBJ2-7; 7 nucleotides agree with TRBD1. V dropped 0 bases and J dropped 0; count of bases not matched to a gene: 5. CDR1 is SGHVS and CDR2 is FNYEAQ in the germline V gene. CDR3 length: 16 residues. The CDR3 here is CASSLAIQGTSYEQYF. CDR3 in DNA: TGTGCCAGCAGCTTAGCAATACAGGGGACCTCCTACGAGCAGTACTTC.